These T cell receptor beta chains were read from a single sample in a study of cytomegalovirus exposure and HLA in healthy donors. The protocol was immunoSEQ multiplex PCR, while the TCRdb copy is restricted to in-frame clones and leaves out a portion. Of approximately 120,000 clones in the sample, roughly 93% were seen once. What was sequenced was PBMCs. Every receptor here comes from a woman under 30 in good health and CMV-seronegative. The CDR3 runs from the conserved cysteine through the conserved F or W. The order of the fields is clone size, J gene, V gene, CDR3 length, D gene, CDR3 protein, CDR3 DNA. D genes are given only for firm matches. Expanded clones get a size class; other rows say once, few or many, or leave the size out.

>NA|TRBJ1-1|TRBV29-1|14|NA
CSVEGWGGDTEAFF
TGCAGCGTTGAAGGGTGGGGGGGGGACACTGAAGCTTTCTTT
>NA|TRBJ1-1|TRBV14|16|NA
CASSQVDWTDHTEAFF
TGTGCCAGCAGCCAAGTCGACTGGACAGACCACACTGAAGCTTTCTTT
>NA|TRBJ2-3|TRBV30|12|NA
CAWSVLRDTQYF
TGTGCCTGGAGTGTACTACGAGATACGCAGTATTTT
>NA|TRBJ2-1|TRBV6-5|15|TRBD2
CASSYSAGGYNEQFF
TGTGCCAGCAGTTACTCGGCGGGAGGCTACAATGAGCAGTTCTTC
>NA|TRBJ2-1|TRBV30|15|TRBD2
CAWSAGTSDINEQFF
TGTGCCTGGAGCGCCGGGACTAGCGACATCAATGAGCAGTTCTTC
>NA|TRBJ2-1|TRBV28|12|TRBD2
CASQREAFEQFF
TGTGCCAGTCAGCGGGAGGCTTTTGAGCAGTTCTTC
>once|TRBJ2-7|TRBV29-1|11|TRBD2
CSGGEGREQYF
TGCAGCGGGGGGGAGGGACGCGAGCAGTACTTC
>NA|TRBJ1-5|TRBV10-1|14|TRBD1
CASSAGTGNQPQHF
TGCGCCAGCAGTGCCGGGACAGGCAATCAGCCCCAGCATTTT
>NA|TRBJ2-1|TRBV7-9|19|TRBD2
CASSLAGLAGDRGGNEQFF
TGTGCCAGCAGCTTAGCTGGACTAGCGGGAGACCGGGGGGGCAATGAGCAGTTCTTC
>NA|TRBJ2-1|TRBV4-1|16|NA
CASSQGRGSSYNEQFF
TGCGCCAGCAGCCAAGGGCGGGGAAGCTCCTACAATGAGCAGTTCTTC
>NA|TRBJ1-2|TRBV10-3|14|NA
CAISESTTPYGYTF
TGTGCCATCAGTGAGTCGACTACTCCATATGGCTACACCTTC
>NA|TRBJ1-5|TRBV6-5|13|NA
CASSPYSNQPQHF
TGTGCCAGCAGTCCCTATAGCAATCAGCCCCAGCATTTT
>NA|TRBJ1-3|TRBV6-5|15|NA
CASRHQGNSGNTIYF
TGTGCCAGCAGGCATCAGGGAAACTCTGGAAACACCATATATTTT
>NA|TRBJ2-5|TRBV21-1|15|NA
CASSKVRRERETQYF
TGTGCCAGCAGCAAAGTCCGGCGGGAGCGGGAGACCCAGTACTTC
>NA|TRBJ1-1|TRBV18|13|NA
CASSPVGTTEAFF
TGTGCCAGCTCACCGGTCGGGACAACTGAAGCTTTCTTT
>NA|TRBJ2-5|TRBV20-1|11|NA
CSASMRETQYF
TGCAGTGCTTCTATGAGAGAGACCCAGTACTTC
>NA|TRBJ1-1|TRBV29-1|12|NA
CSGGEMGTEAFF
TGCAGCGGCGGTGAGATGGGCACTGAAGCTTTCTTT
>NA|TRBJ1-1|TRBV28|16|NA
CASSLTQGSGGTEAFF
TGTGCCAGCAGTTTAACTCAAGGGTCGGGGGGCACTGAAGCTTTCTTT
>NA|TRBJ1-5|TRBV2|14|NA
CASSEGSGNQPQHF
TGTGCCAGCAGTGAAGGGTCGGGCAATCAGCCCCAGCATTTT
>NA|TRBJ2-2|TRBV7-3|16|TRBD1
CASSTTGGYGTGELFF
TGTGCCAGCAGCACGACAGGGGGCTATGGTACCGGGGAGCTGTTTTTT
>NA|TRBJ2-1|TRBV7-9|12|NA
CASSPKRDEQFF
TGTGCCAGCAGCCCCAAACGGGATGAGCAGTTCTTC
>once|TRBJ1-2|TRBV9|14|TRBD1
CASSSLGQVYGYTF
TGTGCCAGCAGCTCATTGGGACAGGTCTATGGCTACACCTTC
>NA|TRBJ2-1|TRBV19|14|NA
CASSKHKEYNEQFF
TGTGCCAGTAGCAAGCACAAGGAGTACAATGAGCAGTTCTTC
>NA|TRBJ2-3|TRBV10-3|15|TRBD1
CAISESAQGADTQYF
TGTGCCATCAGTGAGTCGGCGCAGGGGGCAGATACGCAGTATTTT
>NA|TRBJ2-1|TRBV19|15|NA
CASSMVASSYNEQFF
TGTGCCAGTAGTATGGTAGCGAGCTCCTACAATGAGCAGTTCTTC
>few|TRBJ2-3|TRBV7-3|16|TRBD2
CASSPTLGGWADTQYF
TGTGCCAGCAGCCCTACCCTGGGGGGGTGGGCAGATACGCAGTATTTT
>NA|TRBJ2-7|TRBV5-1|14|TRBD2
CASSVKSGDYEQYF
TGCGCCAGCAGCGTTAAGAGCGGGGACTACGAGCAGTACTTC